This T cell receptor beta chain was captured in a study of blood T cell repertoires in COVID-19 (dated by TCRdb to the early 2020s). The study in broad terms: The collaborator samples originated in the United States, Italy and Spain and spanned the acute and convalescent phases of COVID-19. The prospective study material was composed of cDNA or gDNA derived from T cells, B-cell-depleted T cells, or PBMCs. Deeply sampled blood TCRbeta repertoires from subjects exposed to, actively infected with, or recovered from COVID-19 were included in the dataset. The repertoires were made available in a free public database intended to serve as a resource for research on the immune response to SARS-CoV-2. The samples were drawn from two sources: the first 160 participants of the ongoing ImmuneRACE study, and 1,000 to 1,500 subjects contributed by 6 global collaborators. Sample metadata almost always included a de-identified subject ID, COVID-19 status, age in years and sex. Where HLA class I and class II types were available, the types were taken from metadata supplied by the sample provider, not from assay-based typing. General study outcomes and caveats: The amount of clinical and demographic metadata varied by source and participant and was provided uncurated.

The immunoSEQ Assay, a bias-controlled multiplex PCR, was used to amplify TCRbeta CDR3 regions from genomic DNA. On the authors' methods: Within the assay, amplification of reference gene primers was used to estimate how many nucleated cells each sample contained. Sequence reads were collapsed and filtered to measure the absolute abundance of every unique TCRbeta CDR3 rearrangement. For each sample, productive Simpson clonality was calculated as the square root of Simpson's diversity index over productive rearrangements. TCRdb mirrors the immuneACCESS table, restricted to in-frame sequences. Some clones are absent from its copies; in checked studies, under half trace to an unresolved V gene, and the reason for the others is unknown. The V and J calls and clone size were taken over from that table, and D and trimming were inferred from the DNA. This sample holds 150,000 to 190,000 clones; roughly nine tenths were observed only once. Of the sample, roughly 15% falls within the top ten clones.

With regard to this clone: No antigen is known for it. No base-level quality is on record; no much larger clone is a single base apart.

Each collaborating institution followed its own protocols to collect whole blood in K2EDTA tubes. For TCRbeta analysis, collaborators shipped samples in one of three forms: frozen whole blood, isolated PBMCs, or DNA extracted from either of those sample types. V gives up 4 bases and J gives up 2 bases, and the segment between their germline ends measures 11 bases. The germline V gene (reference sequence) sets CDR1 to PRHDT and CDR2 to FYEKMQ. CDR3 length: 14 amino acids, cysteine to phenylalanine. The DNA shown is the 42-base CDR3, in frame from base 1. Sequenced: peripheral blood. The sequence is built from TRBV13 and TRBJ2-5, and the D gene may be TRBD1, 6 bases matching. This receptor was obtained from a woman aged 35 to 49 with acute or convalescent COVID-19. The nucleotide sequence is TGTGCCAGCAGCTCCGGACAGACACAAGAGACCCAGTACTTC. Its coded protein is CASSSGQTQETQYF.